What follows are 13 T cell receptor beta chains derived from one specimen sequenced in a study of blood T cell repertoires in COVID-19. The repertoire was sequenced with immunoSEQ multiplex PCR; TCRdb's copy has only in-frame clones and lacks some. This table has 150,000 to 200,000 clones, approximately 83% appearing once. What was sequenced was peripheral blood. Receptors originate from a human donor in a cohort sampled during active COVID-19.

V is TRBV7-9 and J is TRBJ2-1; 8 bases match TRBD2. V was clipped by 2 bases and J by 6 bases; unmatched bases: 3. Germline CDR1 and CDR2: SEHNR and FQNEAQ (reference sequence). The CDR3 spans 14 residues. CDR3 protein: CASSLSGGANEQFF. CDR3 DNA sequence: TGTGCCAGCAGCTTATCCGGGGGGGCCAATGAGCAGTTCTTC. The full variable domain, in which reference TRBV7-9 and TRBJ2-1 provide the parts outside the CDR3, is DTGVSQNPRHKITKRGQNVTFRCDPISEHNRLYWYRQTLGQGPEFLTYFQNEAQLEKSRLLSDRFSAERPKGSFSTLEIQRTEQGDSAMYLCASSLSGGANEQFFGPGTRLTVL.

The J gene is TRBJ2-1, the V gene TRBV7-3; TRBD2 matches at 10 bases. Germline CDR1 SGHTA, CDR2 FQGTGA. After removal of 3 bases from V and 5 bases from J, the junction contained 7 bases not matched to a gene. The CDR3 sequence is 16 residues long. CDR3 protein: CASSLNSGGAHNEQFF. The CDR3 bases are TGTGCCAGCAGCTTGAACAGCGGGGGGGCACACAATGAGCAGTTCTTC.

The chain has TRBV6-2 or TRBV6-3 and TRBJ1-6; 9 bases match TRBD1. Germline CDR1 reads MNHEY; CDR2 reads SVGEGT. Trimming cost V 5 bases and J 6 bases; bases outside gene matches: 8. The CDR3 is made up of 16 amino acids. The DNA for the CDR3 is TGTGCCAGCAGTGACCCGGACAGGGGAGGTAATTCACCCCTCCACTTT. Protein product: CASSDPDRGGNSPLHF.

V usage is TRBV5-1 and J usage is TRBJ1-5, with 7 bases matching TRBD1. The CDR3 is made up of 14 amino acids. The V gene end was trimmed by 4 bases and the J gene end by 3 bases; junction bases not matched to a gene: 4. CDR1 and CDR2 (germline): SGHRS, YFSETQ. The CDR3 sequence: CASSPGTVNQPQHF. DNA of the CDR3: TGCGCCAGCAGCCCCGGGACAGTCAATCAGCCCCAGCATTTT.

The rearrangement links TRBV5-8 to TRBJ2-3, with D possibly TRBD2 on 7 matching bases. The CDR3 is 14 residues long. Germline V lookup: CDR1 SGHTS, CDR2 YDEGEE. Trimming left V 2 bases short and J 7 bases short, with 14 bases between. The DNA of the CDR3 is TGTGCCAGCAGCTTTGGGGGGGGGCTGAATACGCAGTATTTT. Its translation: CASSFGGGLNTQYF.

This clone was seen only a few times. The chain uses TRBV10-2 and TRBJ2-6; 8 bases match TRBD2. This CDR3 has 16 residues. Germline loops: CDR1 WSHSY, CDR2 SAAADI. V was clipped by 5 bases and J by 0 bases; unmatched bases: 3. The CDR3 is CASSSGTSSGANVLTF. The CDR3 DNA follows: TGCGCCAGCAGTTCCGGGACTAGCTCTGGGGCCAACGTCCTGACTTTC.

This clone was picked up one time. The J gene is TRBJ1-2, the V gene TRBV5-1; D is possibly TRBD1 (6 bases). Germline assignment: CDR1 SGHRS and CDR2 YFSETQ. Between the trimmed V and J ends, which lost 0 bases and 6 bases, there was a span of 15 bases. The CDR3 covers 15 residues. This CDR3 reads CASSLAGGPSDGYTF. In nucleotides, the CDR3 is TGCGCCAGCAGCTTGGCCGGGGGGCCCTCGGATGGCTACACCTTC.

V is TRBV29-1 and J is TRBJ2-3; tentative D call: TRBD2 (6 bases). Germline V gene lookup returns CDR1 SQVTM and CDR2 ANQGSEA. The CDR3 length is 14 residues. V was shortened by 1 base and J by 6 bases, with 14 bases between the two germline ends. This CDR3 reads CSVEGRVNRDTQYF. CDR3 bases: TGCAGCGTTGAAGGGAGGGTCAACAGGGATACGCAGTATTTT.

V and J are TRBV6-2 or TRBV6-3 and TRBJ2-2; D remains unclear. The CDR3 covers 18 residues. Trimming stripped 4 bases from V and 0 bases from J, with 18 bases between. The germline CDR1 and CDR2 sequences are MNHEY and SVGEGT. The CDR3 spells CASSSRRRVYTNTGELFF. CDR3 DNA sequence: TGTGCCAGCAGTTCGCGCCGACGGGTTTACACGAACACCGGGGAGCTGTTTTTT.

The chain combines TRBV7-6 with TRBJ2-7, with TRBD1 identical over 9 bases. This CDR3 is built from 15 residues. The germline CDR1 and CDR2 sequences are SGHVS and FNYEAQ. Trimming took 5 bases from V and 3 from J; bases not matched to a gene: 8. CDR3 sequence reads: CASSQTGTGIYEQYF. CDR3 DNA: TGTGCCAGCAGCCAGACCGGGACAGGGATCTACGAGCAGTACTTC. The full variable domain, its missing parts supplied by reference TRBV7-6 and TRBJ2-7, is GAGVSQSPRYKVTKRGQDVALRCDPISGHVSLYWYRQALGQGPEFLTYFNYEAQQDKSGLPNDRFSAERPEGSISTLTIQRTEQRDSAMYRCASSQTGTGIYEQYFGPGTRLTVT.

The chain couples TRBV5-1 to TRBJ2-5; TRBD2 agrees at 12 bases. From germline, CDR1 is SGHRS and CDR2 YFSETQ. The ends lost 0 bases at V and 5 bases at J; junction bases unmatched: 2. This CDR3 is built from 15 residues. In nucleotides, the CDR3 is TGCGCCAGCAGCTTGGCTAGCGGGAGGGCCGAGACCCAGTACTTC. Protein sequence: CASSLASGRAETQYF. Full variable domain (outside the CDR3, taken from reference TRBV5-1 and TRBJ2-5): KAGVTQTPRYLIKTRGQQVTLSCSPISGHRSVSWYQQTPGQGLQFLFEYFSETQRNKGNFPGRFSGRQFSNSRSEMNVSTLELGDSALYLCASSLASGRAETQYFGPGTRLLVL.

The chain employs TRBV6-5 and TRBJ2-2; the match to TRBD1 covers 8 bases. The CDR3 has 15 residues. The J segment lost 4 bases and the V segment lost 10 bases, leaving 11 bases of the junction unmatched. Germline CDR1 reads MNHEY; CDR2 reads SVGAGI. CDR3 in DNA: TGTGCCACCCAGACAGGGGAAAGGGGCACCGGGGAGCTGTTTTTT. This sequence encodes CATQTGERGTGELFF.

The J gene is TRBJ2-7, the V gene TRBV5-4, with no clear D. The germline V and J ends were trimmed by 0 bases and 3 bases, with 4 bases remaining between them. The CDR3 extends over 12 amino acids. Germline assignment: CDR1 SGHNT and CDR2 YYREEE (reference sequence). The CDR3 nucleotides are TGTGCCAGCAGCTTGGACGGCTACGAGCAGTACTTC. Encoded protein: CASSLDGYEQYF.